This T cell receptor (beta chain) was obtained from a study of T cell responses to AZD1222 COVID-19 vaccine. Repertoires were generated with immunoSEQ multiplex PCR, while TCRdb's copy carries only in-frame clones and drops some. The top ten clones hold roughly 5% of a sample with 150,000 to 170,000 clones, about nine tenths of them seen once. CDR1 SGHNT and CDR2 YYREEE come from the germline V gene (reference sequence). Trimming took 3 bases from V and 0 from J, leaving 12 bases between them. The CDR3 sequence is 15 residues long. J is TRBJ1-2 and V is TRBV5-4; maybe TRBD1 (6 bases). This sequence was found in an adult in good health. The sequencing here drew on peripheral blood, taken on day 0 of MenACWY control vaccination. The CDR3 bases are TGTGCCAGCAGCTCCCAGGGGACGGCTAACTATGGCTACACCTTC. It specifies CASSSQGTANYGYTF.